The 6 T cell receptor beta chains reported below all come from one sample, sequenced in a study of blood T cells in healthy people across ages. Together with a sample-barcoded 5' primer, a J-beta primer mix was included in a second PCR lasting roughly 7 to 11 cycles. TCRdb re-called the 5' RACE reads with MiXCR, one entry per CDR3 protein. The data contain about 680,000 distinct CDR3 sequences, approximately 49% of them singletons. Source material: blood. The receptor set was obtained from a woman in her sixties or seventies in good health.

This clonotype showed up just a few times. The rearrangement links TRBV28 to TRBJ1-2; tentative D call: TRBD1 (5 bases). The V gene's germline CDR1 is MDHEN and CDR2 SYDVKM. The CDR3 contains 14 residues. Trimming stripped 2 bases from V and 4 bases from J, with 11 bases between. The CDR3: CASSLIVGGYGYTF. CDR3 nucleotides: TGTGCCAGCAGTTTAATAGTGGGGGGCTATGGCTACACCTTC.

This clonotype has only a few counts. The CDR3 DNA reads as TGCAGTGCTTCCCAGGGACTAGTCCTTGAGCAGTTCTTC. Translated: CSASQGLVLEQFF. The V and J genes are TRBV20-1 and TRBJ2-1; TRBD2 agrees at 8 bases. The CDR3 totals 13 residues. Germline V gene data show CDR1 as DFQATT and CDR2 as SNEGSKA (reference sequence). With V trimmed by 5 bases and J by 9 bases, 9 bases remained unmatched.

This rearrangement joins TRBV11-2 to TRBJ2-5; D perhaps matches TRBD1 (6 bases). With the DNA end fitting TRBJ2-7 better, the J assignment may be wrong. The CDR3 totals 15 residues. Per the germline V gene, CDR1 is SGHAT and CDR2 is FQNNGV. The CDR3 loop is CASSSRSGGQNEQYF. The CDR3 DNA reads as TGTGCCAGCAGCTCGCGCTCGGGTGGACAGAACGAGCAGTACTTC.

This clonotype was observed a few times. The chain carries TRBV2 and TRBJ2-5; 7 bases fit TRBD2. Germline V gives CDR1 SNHLY, CDR2 FYNNEI. This CDR3 spans 12 amino acids. The V gene end was trimmed by 10 bases and the J gene end by 4 bases; junction bases not matched to a gene: 6. The CDR3 is CATQRERETQYF. For the CDR3, the DNA is TGTGCCACCCAGCGGGAACGAGAGACCCAGTACTTC. The variable domain in full, with the rest retrieved from reference TRBV2 and TRBJ2-5, is EPEVTQTPSHQVTQMGQEVILRCVPISNHLYFYWYRQILGQKVEFLVSFYNNEISEKSEIFDDQFSVERPDGSNFTLKIRSTKLEDSAMYFCATQRERETQYFGPGTRLLVL.

The V gene is TRBV29-1, the J gene TRBJ2-5; 8 bases match TRBD1. Judging by the DNA end, TRBJ2-1 fits better; the J call may be wrong. The CDR3 consists of 12 residues. Germline V gene data show CDR1 as SQVTM and CDR2 as ANQGSEA. CDR3 DNA sequence: TGCAGCGTTGGGGACAGGAAAGAGACCCAGTTCTTC. Amino acid sequence: CSVGDRKETQFF.

This clonotype was found a few times. This chain links TRBV5-1 with TRBJ1-2, with 8 bases fitting TRBD1. The germline gives CDR1 SGHRS, CDR2 YFSETQ. The CDR3 has 16 residues. The V and J ends lost 0 bases and 1 base, in that order; junction bases with no gene match: 5. CDR3 sequence (DNA): TGCGCCAGCAGCTTGGGTCTGGACAGGGTTAACTATGGCTACACCTTC. Its translation: CASSLGLDRVNYGYTF.